This T cell receptor (beta chain) was found in a study of blood T cell repertoires in COVID-19. Looking at the study overall: The study drew acute and convalescent COVID-19 samples from the United States, Italy and Spain. Sources were T cells, B-cell-depleted T cells, or PBMCs; the material itself was cDNA or gDNA.

This clone was seen only a few times. Source study methods: Nucleated cell number was recorded as an estimate derived from reference gene primer amplification. This table comes from immunoSEQ multiplex PCR, and its TCRdb copy is limited to in-frame clones, with some not included. V, J and clone size were drawn from that table, and D and trimming were deduced from the DNA. Among under 75,000 clones, over 70% were seen once, and the ten largest hold around 20%. The specimen was peripheral blood. This receptor was identified in a man in his fifties or sixties with acute or convalescent COVID-19.

CDR3 in amino acids: CASSRTADYGYTF. CDR3 nucleotides: TGTGCCAGTAGTAGGACAGCCGACTATGGCTACACCTTC. V usage is TRBV19 and J usage is TRBJ1-2; TRBD1 is a possible D gene (6 bases). CDR3 length: 13 residues. The germline V gene encodes CDR1 LNHDA and CDR2 SQIVND (reference sequence). Trimming left V 4 bases short and J 3 bases short, with 9 bases between.